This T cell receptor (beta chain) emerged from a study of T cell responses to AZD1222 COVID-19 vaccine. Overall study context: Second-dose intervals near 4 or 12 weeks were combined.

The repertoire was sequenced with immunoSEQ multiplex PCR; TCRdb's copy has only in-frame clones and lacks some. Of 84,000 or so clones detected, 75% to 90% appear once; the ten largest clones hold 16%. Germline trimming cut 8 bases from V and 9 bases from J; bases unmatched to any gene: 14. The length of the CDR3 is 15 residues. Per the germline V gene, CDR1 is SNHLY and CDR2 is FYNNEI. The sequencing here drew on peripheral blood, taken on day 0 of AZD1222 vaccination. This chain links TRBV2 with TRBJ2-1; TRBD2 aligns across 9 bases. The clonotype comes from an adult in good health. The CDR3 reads CASRVDGGRETEQFF. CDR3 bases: TGTGCCAGCCGGGTAGACGGCGGGAGGGAGACTGAGCAGTTCTTC.